The clone carrying this T cell receptor (beta chain) was counted at least ten times. The CDR3 totals 16 residues. V dropped 2 bases and J dropped 0 bases, with 13 bases sitting between them. Germline V gives CDR1 MNHNY, CDR2 SVGAGI (reference sequence). Amplification of TCR alpha and beta CDR3 regions from RNA used iRepertoire nested multiplex PCR. Via MiXCR, TCRdb re-called the multiplex PCR reads, giving one row per CDR3 protein. Among roughly 350,000 distinct CDR3 sequences listed, 35% to 45% were seen once. The record originates from a study of glioma-infiltrating T cells. Across the study: Dexamethasone exposure before glioma surgery was limited to six or fewer days. Blood libraries targeted about 4- to 11-fold coverage of 850,000 to 1,000,000 T cells.

The sequence came from a human donor with low-grade glioma or glioblastoma, undergoing nonglioma brain surgery, or in good health (not recorded which). What was sequenced was glioma tissue, nonneoplastic brain tissue, or PBMCs (not recorded which). The genes are TRBV6-6 and TRBJ1-1; D is perhaps TRBD1 (5 bases). The CDR3 DNA sequence: TGTGCCAGCAGTTACGCCCGAGGGGCCATGAACACTGAAGCTTTCTTT. Translation: CASSYARGAMNTEAFF.